This T cell receptor (beta chain) was observed in a study of T cells in Graves' hyperthyroidism and ophthalmopathy. Background on the study: Specimen type is peripheral blood, collected at initial diagnosis prior to any treatment.

This clonotype was seen many times. Its antigen is not identified. Broader study findings: Researchers report that a 13 V-J model separated ophthalmopathy from stable hyperthyroidism.

Disease lasting under 3 months, a NOSPECS grade of at least 4, and a Clinical Activity Score of at least 3 were features of the ophthalmopathy patients. Fresh peripheral blood, approximately 9.6 ml, yielded the PBMCs. Template material for amplifying TCR beta CDR3 regions consisted of RNA transcripts. Carried out on the TCR CDR3, a first-round RT-PCR used the HTBI primer set. TCRdb reprocessed the multiplex PCR reads with MiXCR, giving one entry per CDR3 protein. The repertoire holds around 620,000 distinct CDR3 sequences, with 14% as singletons. The CDR3 runs 16 residues. The V gene lost 5 bases and the J gene lost 1 base, with 17 bases spanning the gap. Germline V gene data show CDR1 as SGHAT and CDR2 as FQDESV (reference sequence).

Material: blood. The chain links TRBV11-1 to TRBJ2-5; the D gene is possibly TRBD1 (5 bases). This sequence was found in a woman aged 18-29 years with Graves' ophthalmopathy. The CDR3 region has the DNA TGTGCCAGCAGCCCCCTCACGTCCAGGGTCCAAGAGACCCAGTACTTC. It codes for CASSPLTSRVQETQYF.